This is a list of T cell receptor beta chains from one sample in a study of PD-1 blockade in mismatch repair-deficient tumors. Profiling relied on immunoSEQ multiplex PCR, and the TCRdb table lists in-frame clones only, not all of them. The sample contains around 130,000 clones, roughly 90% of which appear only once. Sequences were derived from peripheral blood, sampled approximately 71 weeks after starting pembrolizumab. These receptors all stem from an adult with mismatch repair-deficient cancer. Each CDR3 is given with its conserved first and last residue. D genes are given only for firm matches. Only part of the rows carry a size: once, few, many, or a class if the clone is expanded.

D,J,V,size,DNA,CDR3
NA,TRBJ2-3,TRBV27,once,TGTGCCTCCCAACCGAGGGGCACAGATACGCAGTATTTT,CASQPRGTDTQYF
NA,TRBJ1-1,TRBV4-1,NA,TGCGCCAGCAGCCAACCGGCTAACACTGAAGCTTTCTTT,CASSQPANTEAFF
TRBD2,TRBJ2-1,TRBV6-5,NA,TGTGCCAGCAGTTACTCGAGTCCAGCGGGGGCGCGAGAGCAGTTCTTC,CASSYSSPAGAREQFF
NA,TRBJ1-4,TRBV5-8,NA,TGTGCCAGCAGCTTGACCCCGGGGGGGGCTAATGAAAAACTGTTTTTT,CASSLTPGGANEKLFF
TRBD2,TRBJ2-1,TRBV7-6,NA,TGTGCCAGCAGCTTAGTTCGAGGACTAGCTTACAATGAGCAGTTCTTC,CASSLVRGLAYNEQFF
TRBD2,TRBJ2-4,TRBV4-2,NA,TGTGCCAGCAGCCAAGTCACTAGCGGGAAAAACATTCAGTACTTC,CASSQVTSGKNIQYF
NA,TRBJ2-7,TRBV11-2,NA,TGTGCCAGCAGCTTAGCGGGGACACCTCTCTACGAGCAGTACTTC,CASSLAGTPLYEQYF
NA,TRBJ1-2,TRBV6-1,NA,TGTGCCAGCGGACCGGGAGGCTTCTATGGCTACACCTTC,CASGPGGFYGYTF
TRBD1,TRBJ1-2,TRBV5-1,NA,TGCGCCAGCAGCTCAGGGACAGGGGGGATGGTCGGCTACACCTTC,CASSSGTGGMVGYTF
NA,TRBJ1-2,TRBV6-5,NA,TGTGCCAGCAGCCCGGACGGCTACTATGGCTACACCTTC,CASSPDGYYGYTF
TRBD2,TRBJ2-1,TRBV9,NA,TGTGCCAGCAGCTCCCGACAAGCCTTTACTAGCGGGAGGCCCTCCTACAATGAGCAGTTCTTC,CASSSRQAFTSGRPSYNEQFF
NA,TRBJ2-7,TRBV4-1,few,TGCGCCAGCAGCTGGGGGGAATACGGCGGCTACGAGCAGTACTTC,CASSWGEYGGYEQYF
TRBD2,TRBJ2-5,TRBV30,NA,TGTGCCTGGAGGGGGCTAGCGGGAGATGGGGAGACCCAGTACTTC,CAWRGLAGDGETQYF
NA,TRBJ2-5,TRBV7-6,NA,TGTGCCAGCAGCTTAAGGTCTAGCGCGCATGGGACCCAGTACTTC,CASSLRSSAHGTQYF
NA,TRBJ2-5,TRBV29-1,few,TGCAGCGTCCATAACAGACAGAACCAAGAGACCCAGTACTTC,CSVHNRQNQETQYF
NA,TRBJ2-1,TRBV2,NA,TGTGCTACAGTGCAGGGGGGGAGCTCCTACAATGAGCAGTTCTTC,CATVQGGSSYNEQFF
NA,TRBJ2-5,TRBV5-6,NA,TGTGCCAGCACCTTAGGGGGGTTAGAGACCCAGTACTTC,CASTLGGLETQYF
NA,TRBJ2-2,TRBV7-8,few,TGTGCCAGCAGCCTCAGTGGCGGGGAGCTGTTTTTT,CASSLSGGELFF
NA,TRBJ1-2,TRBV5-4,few,TGTGCCAGCAGCTTGGCCGGACATAACTATGGCTACACCTTC,CASSLAGHNYGYTF
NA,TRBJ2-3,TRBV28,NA,TGTGCCAGCAGATCTCTTGGTCCAGATACGCAGTATTTT,CASRSLGPDTQYF
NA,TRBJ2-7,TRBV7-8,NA,TGTGCCAGCAGCTTACGGTTTTCGGGGGATGAGCAGTACTTC,CASSLRFSGDEQYF
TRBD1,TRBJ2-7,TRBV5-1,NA,TGCGCCAGCAGTGTCGGGACAGGGAATGTATACGAGCAGTACTTC,CASSVGTGNVYEQYF
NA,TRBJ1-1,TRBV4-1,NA,TGCGCCAGCAGCCCCCCCTATGACAAGCTGTCGGACACTGAAGCTTTCTTT,CASSPPYDKLSDTEAFF
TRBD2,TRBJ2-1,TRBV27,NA,TGTGCCAGCAGTTTAGGGGGTAGCGGGAGTGAGCAGTTCTTC,CASSLGGSGSEQFF
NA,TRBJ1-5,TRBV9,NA,TGTGCCAGCAGCGCAGGCTCGAATCAGCCCCAGCATTTT,CASSAGSNQPQHF
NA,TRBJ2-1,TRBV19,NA,TGTGCCAGCGGACCGACAGGGTGGGGAGGTTCCTACAATGAGCAGTTCTTC,CASGPTGWGGSYNEQFF
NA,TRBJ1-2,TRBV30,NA,TGTGCCTGGAGTGTACTGGGAGTTGATGGCTACACCTTC,CAWSVLGVDGYTF
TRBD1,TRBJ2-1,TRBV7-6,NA,TGTGCCAGCAGCCCCGAGCAGGGGGCCAGTTATGAGCAGTTCTTC,CASSPEQGASYEQFF
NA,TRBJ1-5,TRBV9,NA,TGTGCCAGCAGCGTAGATGGGGGGAGTAATCAGCCCCAGCATTTT,CASSVDGGSNQPQHF
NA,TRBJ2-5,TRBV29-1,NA,TGCAGCGTTGTCGGCCGCCCAGAGACCCAGTACTTC,CSVVGRPETQYF
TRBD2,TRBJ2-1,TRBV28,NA,TGTGCCAGCAGTTTAAGCGGGATAAACAATGAGCAGTTCTTC,CASSLSGINNEQFF
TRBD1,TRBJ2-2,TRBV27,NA,TGTGCCAGCAGTTTATCCCTTGGACAGGTTCGGACCGGGGAGCTGTTTTTT,CASSLSLGQVRTGELFF
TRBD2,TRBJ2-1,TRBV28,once,TGTGCCAGCAGTTTATTCGCGGGAGAATCCTACAATGAGCAGTTCTTC,CASSLFAGESYNEQFF
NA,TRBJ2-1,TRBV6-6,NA,TGTGCCAGCAGTTACTCACGTGAGCAGTTCTTC,CASSYSREQFF
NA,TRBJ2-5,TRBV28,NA,TGTGCCAGCAGTCCTTTGCTAGGTGCCGAGACCCAGTACTTC,CASSPLLGAETQYF
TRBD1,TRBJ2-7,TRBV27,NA,TGTGCCAGCTCCGCAGGGGGTTACGAGCAGTACTTC,CASSAGGYEQYF
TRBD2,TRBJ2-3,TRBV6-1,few,TGTGCCAGCAGTGATGGGACTAGCGGCACAGATACGCAGTATTTT,CASSDGTSGTDTQYF
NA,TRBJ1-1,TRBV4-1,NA,TGCGCCAGCAGCCAAGTGCTGGGCGGAACTGAAGCTTTCTTT,CASSQVLGGTEAFF
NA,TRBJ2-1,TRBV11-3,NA,TGTGCCAGCAGCCCATCGACTGGGTACAATGAGCAGTTCTTC,CASSPSTGYNEQFF
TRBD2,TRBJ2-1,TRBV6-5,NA,TGTGCCAGCAGTTACGTGGGACTAGCGGGGGGCAATGAGCAGTTCTTC,CASSYVGLAGGNEQFF
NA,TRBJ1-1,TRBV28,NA,TGTGCCAGCAGCCCGCAGTTTGAAGCTTTCTTT,CASSPQFEAFF
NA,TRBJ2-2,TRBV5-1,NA,TGCGCCAGCAGCGGCTTAATCAGCACCGGGGAGCTGTTTTTT,CASSGLISTGELFF
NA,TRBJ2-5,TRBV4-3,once,TGCGCCAGCAGCCAAGTATGGGCCCAAGAGACCCAGTACTTC,CASSQVWAQETQYF
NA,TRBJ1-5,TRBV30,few,TGTGCCTGGAGTGTGCCGGACGGACATCAGCCCCAGCATTTT,CAWSVPDGHQPQHF
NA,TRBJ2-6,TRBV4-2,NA,TGTGCCAGCAGCCAAGATTTAGCCAGGGACGGGGCCAACGTCCTGACTTTC,CASSQDLARDGANVLTF
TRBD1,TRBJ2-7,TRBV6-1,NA,TGTGCCAGCAGCCAACATCCGGGACAGGATGCCGAGCAGTACTTC,CASSQHPGQDAEQYF
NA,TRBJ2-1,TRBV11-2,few,TGTGCCAGCAGCTCCCCTGTGGGGTCTCGTTCCTACAATGAGCAGTTCTTC,CASSSPVGSRSYNEQFF
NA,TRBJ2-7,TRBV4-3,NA,TGCGCCAGCAGCCAAACCTACACCAGGGGAGGGTACTACGAGCAGTACTTC,CASSQTYTRGGYYEQYF
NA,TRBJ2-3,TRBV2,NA,TGTGCCAGCAGGGGACCAACTTCGGGAGATACGCAGTATTTT,CASRGPTSGDTQYF
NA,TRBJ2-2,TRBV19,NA,TGTGCCAGTAGCGAACTAAGGGACACCGGGGAGCTGTTTTTT,CASSELRDTGELFF
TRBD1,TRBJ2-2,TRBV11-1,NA,TGTGCCAGCAGCGTAAACATATACCGGGACAGGAAGGACACCGGGGAGCTGTTTTTT,CASSVNIYRDRKDTGELFF
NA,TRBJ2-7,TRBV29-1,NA,TGCAGCGTAGTAGCGGAGGCCTACGAGCAGTACTTC,CSVVAEAYEQYF
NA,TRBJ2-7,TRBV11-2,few,TGTGCCAGCAGCTTAGGATTCTCGTCCTACGAGCAGTACTTC,CASSLGFSSYEQYF
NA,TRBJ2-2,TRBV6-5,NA,TGTGCCAGCAGTTACTCCTCATCGAACACCGGGGAGCTGTTTTTT,CASSYSSSNTGELFF